This T cell receptor (beta chain) appears in the sequencing data of a study of blood T cell repertoires in COVID-19. CDR3 length: 12 residues. V lost 4 bases and J lost 8; bases outside the gene matches: 2. CDR1 is SGHRS, CDR2 YFSETQ, per germline. TCRdb keeps only in-frame clones here, not all; method: immunoSEQ multiplex PCR. Among about 140,000 clones listed, roughly 80% were seen once. The chain uses TRBV5-1 and TRBJ1-4, with TRBD1 matching 7 bases. The sequenced sample consisted of peripheral blood. This sequence was found in a man aged 50 or older with active or convalescent COVID-19. The CDR3 protein is CASSRDSEKLFF. In nucleotides, the CDR3 is TGCGCCAGCAGCCGGGACAGCGAAAAACTGTTTTTT.